This TCR beta chain was profiled in a study of cytomegalovirus exposure and HLA in healthy donors. Study-wide findings and caveats: HLA-A and HLA-B allele assignments for most subjects were reportedly predicted accurately using TCR beta sequences. In a later analysis, several top co-occurrence clusters appeared linked to parvovirus B19, influenza, CMV and Epstein-Barr virus.

PCR involved 60 Vbeta and 13 Jbeta primers. Generated by immunoSEQ multiplex PCR, the TCRdb table keeps only in-frame clones and is missing some. Among about 180,000 clones listed, around 82% were seen once. V lost 8 bases and J 2 bases, leaving 15 bases between the germline ends. The CDR3 is 14 residues long. Germline V gives CDR1 SEHNR, CDR2 FQNEAQ (reference sequence). Of note for this clone: Its antigen is unknown.

The sample comprised PBMCs. The chain carries TRBV7-9 and TRBJ2-5; a possible D gene is TRBD1 (6 bases). This TCR was recovered from a woman in her twenties or thirties in good health and CMV-seropositive. The CDR3 DNA follows: TGTGCCAGCGCCCTAACGGACAGTCAAGAGACCCAGTACTTC. Its protein product is CASALTDSQETQYF.